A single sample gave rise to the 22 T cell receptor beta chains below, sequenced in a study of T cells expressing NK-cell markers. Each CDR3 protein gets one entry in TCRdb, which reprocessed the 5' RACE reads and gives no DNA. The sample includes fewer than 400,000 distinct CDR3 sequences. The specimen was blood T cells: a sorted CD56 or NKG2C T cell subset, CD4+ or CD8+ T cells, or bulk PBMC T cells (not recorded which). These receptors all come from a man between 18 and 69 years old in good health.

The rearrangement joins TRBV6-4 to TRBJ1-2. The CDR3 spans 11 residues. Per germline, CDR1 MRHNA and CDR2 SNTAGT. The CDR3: CAKQRDYGYTF.

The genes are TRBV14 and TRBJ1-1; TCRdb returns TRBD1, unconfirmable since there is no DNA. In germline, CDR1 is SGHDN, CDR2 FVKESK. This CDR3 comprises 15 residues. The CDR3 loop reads CASSPRQAPNTEAFF.

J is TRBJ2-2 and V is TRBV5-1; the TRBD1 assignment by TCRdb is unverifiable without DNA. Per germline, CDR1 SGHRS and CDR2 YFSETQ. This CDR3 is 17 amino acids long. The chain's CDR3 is CASSFPRTGGDTGELFF.

The CDR3 loop is CASSFPAGGLEQYF. V and J are TRBV5-1 and TRBJ2-7; TCRdb calls TRBD2, which cannot be checked without DNA. Per the germline V gene, CDR1 is SGHRS and CDR2 is YFSETQ. This CDR3 is built from 14 residues.

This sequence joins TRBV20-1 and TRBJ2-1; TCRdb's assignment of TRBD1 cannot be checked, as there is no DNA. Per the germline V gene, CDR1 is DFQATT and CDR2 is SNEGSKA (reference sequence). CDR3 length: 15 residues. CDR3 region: CSARTGGIGGDEQFF.

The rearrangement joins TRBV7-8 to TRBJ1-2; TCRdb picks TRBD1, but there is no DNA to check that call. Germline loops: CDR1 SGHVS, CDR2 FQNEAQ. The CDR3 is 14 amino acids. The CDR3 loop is CASSLAGGLYGYTF.

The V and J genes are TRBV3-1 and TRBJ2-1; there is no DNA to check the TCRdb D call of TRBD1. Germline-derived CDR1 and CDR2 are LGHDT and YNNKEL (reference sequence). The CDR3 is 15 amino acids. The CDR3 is CASSHGTRGYNEQFF.

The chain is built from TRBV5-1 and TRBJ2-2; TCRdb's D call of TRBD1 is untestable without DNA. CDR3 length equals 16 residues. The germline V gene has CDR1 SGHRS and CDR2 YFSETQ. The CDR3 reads CASSLAYGTNTGELFF.

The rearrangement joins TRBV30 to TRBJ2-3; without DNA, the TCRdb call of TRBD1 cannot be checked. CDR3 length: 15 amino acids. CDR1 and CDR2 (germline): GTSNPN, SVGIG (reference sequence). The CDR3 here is CAWINRVKETDTQYF.

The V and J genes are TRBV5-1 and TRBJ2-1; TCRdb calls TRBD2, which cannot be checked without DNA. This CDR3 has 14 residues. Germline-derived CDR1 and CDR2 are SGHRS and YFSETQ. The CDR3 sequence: CASSWGGGNDEQFF. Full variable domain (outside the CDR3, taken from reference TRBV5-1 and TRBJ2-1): KAGVTQTPRYLIKTRGQQVTLSCSPISGHRSVSWYQQTPGQGLQFLFEYFSETQRNKGNFPGRFSGRQFSNSRSEMNVSTLELGDSALYLCASSWGGGNDEQFFGPGTRLTVL.

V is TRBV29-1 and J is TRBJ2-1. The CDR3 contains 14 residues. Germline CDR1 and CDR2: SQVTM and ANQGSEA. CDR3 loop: CSVSLDHLYNEQFF.

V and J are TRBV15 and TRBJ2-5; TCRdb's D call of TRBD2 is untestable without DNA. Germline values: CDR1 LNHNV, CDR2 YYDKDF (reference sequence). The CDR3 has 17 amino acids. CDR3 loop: CATSRSLAGAVQETQYF.

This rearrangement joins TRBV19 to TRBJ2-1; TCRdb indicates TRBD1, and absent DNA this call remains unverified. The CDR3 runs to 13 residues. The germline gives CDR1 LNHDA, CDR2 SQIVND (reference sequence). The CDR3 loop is CASIPQGVSEQFF. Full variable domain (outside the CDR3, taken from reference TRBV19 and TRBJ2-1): DGGITQSPKYLFRKEGQNVTLSCEQNLNHDAMYWYRQDPGQGLRLIYYSQIVNDFQKGDIAEGYSVSREKKESFPLTVTSAQKNPTAFYLCASIPQGVSEQFFGPGTRLTVL.

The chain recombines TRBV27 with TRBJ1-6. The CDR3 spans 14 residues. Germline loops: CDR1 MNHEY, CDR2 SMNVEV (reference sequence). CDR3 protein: CASSFGPRRSPLHF.

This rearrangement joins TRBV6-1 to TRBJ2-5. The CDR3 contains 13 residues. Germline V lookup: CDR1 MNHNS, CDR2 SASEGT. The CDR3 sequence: CAGKVGEGETQYF.

CDR3 in amino acids: CASSAGVYNSPLHF. The rearrangement links TRBV25-1 to TRBJ1-6; TCRdb returns TRBD1, unconfirmable since there is no DNA. CDR3 length: 14 amino acids. CDR1 MGHDK and CDR2 SYGVNS come from the germline V gene.

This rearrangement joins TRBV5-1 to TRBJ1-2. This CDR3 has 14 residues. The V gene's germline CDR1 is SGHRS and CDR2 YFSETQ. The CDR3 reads CASSPQAGIYGYTF.

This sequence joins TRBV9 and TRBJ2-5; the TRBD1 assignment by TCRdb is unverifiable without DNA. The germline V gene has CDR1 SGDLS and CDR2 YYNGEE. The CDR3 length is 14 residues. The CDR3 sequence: CASSIQSPGQTQYF.

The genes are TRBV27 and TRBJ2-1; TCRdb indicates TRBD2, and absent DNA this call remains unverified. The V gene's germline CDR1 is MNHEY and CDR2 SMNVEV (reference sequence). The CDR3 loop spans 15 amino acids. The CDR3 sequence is CASRTARPAYNEQFF.

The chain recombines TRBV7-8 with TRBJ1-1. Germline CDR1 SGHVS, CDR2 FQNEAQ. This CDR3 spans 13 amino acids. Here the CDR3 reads CASSHGSRTEAFF.

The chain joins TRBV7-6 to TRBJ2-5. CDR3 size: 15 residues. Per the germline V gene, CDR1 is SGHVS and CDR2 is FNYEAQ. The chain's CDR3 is CASSTIPRGEETQYF. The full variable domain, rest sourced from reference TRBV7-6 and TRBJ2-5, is GAGVSQSPRYKVTKRGQDVALRCDPISGHVSLYWYRQALGQGPEFLTYFNYEAQQDKSGLPNDRFSAERPEGSISTLTIQRTEQRDSAMYRCASSTIPRGEETQYFGPGTRLLVL.

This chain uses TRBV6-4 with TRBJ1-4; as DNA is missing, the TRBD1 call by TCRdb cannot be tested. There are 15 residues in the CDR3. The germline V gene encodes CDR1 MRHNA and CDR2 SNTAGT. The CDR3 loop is CASIPLGGAKEKLFF.